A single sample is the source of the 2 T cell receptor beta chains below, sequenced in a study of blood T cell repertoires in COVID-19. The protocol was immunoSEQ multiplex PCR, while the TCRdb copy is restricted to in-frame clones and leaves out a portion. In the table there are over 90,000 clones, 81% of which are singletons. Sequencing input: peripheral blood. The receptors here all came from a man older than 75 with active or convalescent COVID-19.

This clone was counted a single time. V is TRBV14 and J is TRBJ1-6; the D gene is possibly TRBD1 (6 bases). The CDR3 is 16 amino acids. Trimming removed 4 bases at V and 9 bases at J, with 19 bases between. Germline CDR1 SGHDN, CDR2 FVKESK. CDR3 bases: TGTGCCAGCAGCCTAACCGGGGGGGCGCGGAGTTCACCCCTCCACTTT. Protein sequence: CASSLTGGARSSPLHF.

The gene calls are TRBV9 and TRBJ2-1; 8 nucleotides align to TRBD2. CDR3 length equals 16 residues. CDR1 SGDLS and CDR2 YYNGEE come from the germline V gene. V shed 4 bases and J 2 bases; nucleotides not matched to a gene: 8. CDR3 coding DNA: TGTGCCAGCAGCCCCGGCGGGGGGCTGACCTACAATGAGCAGTTCTTC. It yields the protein CASSPGGGLTYNEQFF.